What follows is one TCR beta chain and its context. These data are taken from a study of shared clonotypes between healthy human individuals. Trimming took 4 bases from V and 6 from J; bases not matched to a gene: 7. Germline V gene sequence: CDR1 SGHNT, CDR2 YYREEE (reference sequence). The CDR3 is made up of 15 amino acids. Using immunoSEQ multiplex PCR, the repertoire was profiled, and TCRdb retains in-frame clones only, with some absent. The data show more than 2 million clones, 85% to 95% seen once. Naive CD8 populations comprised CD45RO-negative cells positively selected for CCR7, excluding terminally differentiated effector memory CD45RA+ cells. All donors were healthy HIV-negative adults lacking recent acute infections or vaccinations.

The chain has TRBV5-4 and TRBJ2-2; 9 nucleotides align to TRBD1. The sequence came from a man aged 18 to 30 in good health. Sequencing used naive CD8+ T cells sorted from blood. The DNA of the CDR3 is TGTGCCAGCAGCGTCGGGACAGGGTACGCCGGGGAGCTGTTTTTT. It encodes CASSVGTGYAGELFF.